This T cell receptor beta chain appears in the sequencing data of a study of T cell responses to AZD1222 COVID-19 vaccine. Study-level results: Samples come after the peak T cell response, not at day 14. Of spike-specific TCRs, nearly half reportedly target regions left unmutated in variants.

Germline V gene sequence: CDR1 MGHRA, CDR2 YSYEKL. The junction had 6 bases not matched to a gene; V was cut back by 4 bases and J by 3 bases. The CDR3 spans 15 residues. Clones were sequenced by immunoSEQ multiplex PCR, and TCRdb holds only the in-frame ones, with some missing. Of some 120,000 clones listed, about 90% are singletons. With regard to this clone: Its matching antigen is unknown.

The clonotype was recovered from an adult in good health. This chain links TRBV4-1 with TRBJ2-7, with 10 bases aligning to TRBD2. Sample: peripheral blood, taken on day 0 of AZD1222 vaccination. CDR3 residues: CASSLLAGGRYEQYF. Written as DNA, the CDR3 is TGCGCCAGCAGCCTCTTAGCGGGGGGCCGCTACGAGCAGTACTTC.